This T cell receptor beta chain was captured by sequencing in a study of cytomegalovirus exposure and HLA in healthy donors. Study information: In a previous analysis, 120 million or so unique TCR beta sequences were found from roughly 180 million T cells. Study-level findings and limits: CMV serostatus was the only recorded immune exposure for donors. Sequencing likely caused a cluster of highly shared sequence variants. Accurate HLA-A and HLA-B prediction from TCR beta sequences was reported for most subjects.

As concerns this clone: Its antigen remains unidentified.

The PCR ran on 60 Vbeta and 13 Jbeta primers. The data were produced by immunoSEQ multiplex PCR, yet TCRdb's version contains in-frame clones alone and is incomplete. The profile shows 200,000 or so clones, 80% to 85% of them singletons. This CDR3 is 15 amino acids long. Per the germline V gene, CDR1 is SGHRS and CDR2 is YFSETQ. Unmatched junction bases numbered 10, after V lost 3 bases and J lost 5 bases. The V gene is TRBV5-1, the J gene TRBJ1-1, with 7 bases matching TRBD1. Sequencing was done on a sample of PBMCs. The clonotype comes from a woman younger than 30 in good health and CMV-seropositive. The DNA of the CDR3 is TGCGCCAGCAGCTCCTCGACAGGGATCGGGACTGAAGCTTTCTTT. It yields the protein CASSSSTGIGTEAFF.